The clone carrying this T cell receptor (beta chain) was found a few times. Its matching antigen is unknown. This sample was taken from a study of human T cells and chemical hapten exposure. Study overall: Each week of the roughly 24-week study, patients had diphenylcyclopropenone applied to the scalp.

The CDR3 is made up of 16 amino acids. Germline-derived CDR1 and CDR2 are SGHTA and FQGNSA. The V and J ends lost 5 bases and 0 bases respectively, with 14 bases between them. Time point described: patch test 2, 6 weeks after DPC sensitization. As to treatment: therapeutic diphenylcyclopropenone sensitization with weekly scalp DPC. Overall study results and limits: Controls had significantly fewer large CDR3 similarity clusters than were formed by expanded TCRs.

TCRdb reprocessed the RACE reads with MiXCR, giving one entry per CDR3 protein. The profile covers around 99,000 distinct CDR3 sequences, with 9.5% to 11% appearing a single time and roughly 2.2% taken by the ten largest. The chain employs TRBV7-2 and TRBJ1-3; no reliable D call. This specimen was whole blood, taken in connection with sensitization to the hapten diphenylcyclopropenone (DPC). The sequence derives from a man in his forties with alopecia areata. Some clones in this sample may be carry-over from other donors' samples. The CDR3 protein is CASSQLTGSSGNTIYF. The DNA of the CDR3 is TGTGCCAGCAGCCAGCTCACGGGGAGCTCTGGAAACACCATATATTTT.